Listed here are 10 T cell receptor beta chains from one sample, sequenced in a study of CD8 T cells in Susac syndrome. RNA was extracted with the RNeasy kit, and a quantity of roughly 0.5 to 1 ug was reverse transcribed using random hexamers. TCRdb reprocessed the immunoSEQ multiplex PCR reads via MiXCR and lists one record per CDR3 protein. Of 150,000 to 200,000 distinct CDR3 sequences listed, around 94% were seen once; the top ten hold over 0.12%. Sequencing input: CD4+ T cells from PBMCs. These receptors all come from a human donor in good health.

In this sample, this clonotype turned up once. The V call is TRBV20-1, the J call TRBJ2-7; TRBD1 or TRBD2 may be the D gene (5 bases each). The germline CDR1 and CDR2 sequences are DFQATT and SNEGSKA (reference sequence). V was pared by 0 bases and J by 2 bases, with 11 bases between. CDR3 length equals 14 residues. The CDR3 is CSARDSTGPYEQYF. The DNA of the CDR3 is TGCAGTGCTAGAGATTCCACGGGACCCTACGAGCAGTACTTC.

This clonotype occurred many times. This chain connects TRBV30 to TRBJ1-5, with D uncertain. Between the trimmed V and J ends, which lost 2 bases and 0 bases, there was a span of 5 bases. Germline lookup yields CDR1 GTSNPN and CDR2 SVGIG (reference sequence). This CDR3 comprises 13 residues. The CDR3 DNA reads TGTGCCTGGAGTCCTGATAGCAATCAGCCCCAGCATTTT. Translation: CAWSPDSNQPQHF.

The chain links TRBV30 to TRBJ1-6; 9 bases map to TRBD1. The V gene's germline CDR1 is GTSNPN and CDR2 SVGIG (reference sequence). Trimming removed 7 bases from V and 7 bases from J; junction bases left unmatched: 8. The CDR3 sequence is 14 residues long. The CDR3 sequence: CASVQGAGNSPLHF. The CDR3 nucleotides read TGTGCCTCAGTACAGGGGGCTGGGAATTCACCCCTCCACTTT.

The chain links TRBV7-9 to TRBJ1-1; D unclear. The CDR3 is made up of 13 amino acids. The germline V and J ends were trimmed by 3 bases and 1 base, with 6 bases remaining between them. Germline-derived CDR1 and CDR2 are SEHNR and FQNEAQ (reference sequence). In DNA form, the CDR3 reads TGTGCCAGCAGCTTTAATAAGAACACTGAAGCTTTCTTT. Translated, it gives CASSFNKNTEAFF.

The rearrangement uses TRBV24-1 and TRBJ2-4, with D possibly matching TRBD1 (5 bases). The CDR3 extends over 14 amino acids. V lost 5 bases and J 6 bases, leaving 13 bases between the germline ends. Germline assignment: CDR1 KGHDR and CDR2 SFDVKD. The CDR3, as DNA: TGTGCCACCAGTGGGTCTGCTCAGGGAAACATTCAGTACTTC. It is translated as CATSGSAQGNIQYF.

This chain links TRBV24-1 with TRBJ2-1, with D uncertain. With 4 bases removed from V and 9 bases from J, the gap between germline ends came to 18 bases. Germline V CDR1 and CDR2: KGHDR, SFDVKD. This CDR3 contains 15 residues. The CDR3 DNA reads TGTGCCACCAGTGACTCTAACATGCTGGTGAGTGAGCAGTTCTTC. This encodes CATSDSNMLVSEQFF.

This chain connects TRBV7-2 to TRBJ2-1; 7 bases align to TRBD1. The J segment lost 1 base and the V segment lost 2 bases, leaving 2 bases of the junction unmatched. This CDR3 is built from 15 residues. Germline CDR1 is SGHTA and CDR2 is FQGNSA. CDR3 amino acids: CASSLSQGSYNEQFF. The CDR3 DNA is TGTGCCAGCAGCTTATCACAGGGGTCCTACAATGAGCAGTTCTTC. Variable domain in full (rest from reference TRBV7-2 and TRBJ2-1): GAGVSQSPSNKVTEKGKDVELRCDPISGHTALYWYRQSLGQGLEFLIYFQGNSAPDKSGLPSDRFSAERTGGSVSTLTIQRTQQEDSAVYLCASSLSQGSYNEQFFGPGTRLTVL.

The chain combines TRBV7-2 with TRBJ2-1, with D perhaps TRBD1 or TRBD2 (5 bases each). V gave up 0 bases and J gave up 6 bases, with 12 bases separating them. CDR1 and CDR2 from the germline V gene are SGHTA and FQGNSA. The CDR3 has 15 amino acids. The CDR3 DNA reads as TGTGCCAGCAGCTTAGCGAGGGCAGGGACCAATGAGCAGTTCTTC. Amino acids: CASSLARAGTNEQFF.

V gene TRBV20-1 combines with J gene TRBJ2-2; D possibly matches TRBD1 or TRBD2 (5 bases each). The CDR3 spans 14 residues. Trimming shortened V by 7 bases and J by 5 bases, and 17 bases separated the two germline ends. Germline CDR1 is DFQATT and CDR2 is SNEGSKA (reference sequence). The CDR3 sequence is CSVPSGARTGELFF. CDR3 nucleotides: TGCAGTGTTCCGTCCGGGGCTCGGACCGGGGAGCTGTTTTTT.

The rearrangement links TRBV27 to TRBJ2-7; 15 bases map to TRBD2. The CDR3 covers 14 residues. Germline values: CDR1 MNHEY, CDR2 SMNVEV (reference sequence). V dropped 8 bases and J dropped 6; count of bases not matched to a gene: 5. CDR3 in amino acids: CASGRTSGGAEQYF. CDR3 nucleotide sequence: TGTGCCAGCGGAAGGACTAGCGGGGGGGCCGAGCAGTACTTC.